The 26 T cell receptor beta chains below all came from one sample that was sequenced in a study of T cell changes during pregnancy in multiple sclerosis. Assay used: immunoSEQ multiplex PCR; TCRdb lists only in-frame clones, some missing. The table lists under 45,000 clones, 96% of them singletons, with 0.89% in the top ten. The sample consisted of peripheral blood, taken in the second trimester of pregnancy. Source of these receptors: a female donor with multiple sclerosis, enrolled in a pregnancy study.

The V call is TRBV7-9, the J call TRBJ1-1; the D is unclear. This CDR3 contains 12 residues. Trimming pared 4 bases from V and 5 bases from J, leaving 8 bases between. The germline gives CDR1 SEHNR, CDR2 FQNEAQ (reference sequence). CDR3 coding DNA: TGTGCCAGCAGCTCCCTTCTTACTGAAGCTTTCTTT. Residues: CASSSLLTEAFF.

This rearrangement joins TRBV19 to TRBJ2-3; 9 bases match TRBD1. Losses at the gene ends were 7 bases for V and 3 bases for J; bases not matched to a gene: 14. Germline V CDR1 and CDR2: LNHDA, SQIVND (reference sequence). The CDR3 sequence is 17 residues long. Here the CDR3 reads CASNRDRDPVGTDTQYF. For the CDR3, the DNA is TGTGCCAGTAACCGGGACAGGGATCCCGTCGGAACAGATACGCAGTATTTT.

V and J are TRBV10-3 and TRBJ1-1; D perhaps matches TRBD1 (6 bases). This CDR3 contains 14 residues. Trimming shortened V by 7 bases and J by 0 bases, and 12 bases separated the two germline ends. Germline V gene data show CDR1 as ENHRY and CDR2 as SYGVKD. In DNA form, the CDR3 reads TGTGCCATCAAGAGGACAGACATGAACACTGAAGCTTTCTTT. Its translation is CAIKRTDMNTEAFF.

The rearrangement links TRBV5-4 to TRBJ2-2; 11 nucleotides match TRBD2. Germline assignment: CDR1 SGHNT and CDR2 YYREEE (reference sequence). V lost 5 bases and J lost 3; bases outside the gene matches: 6. The CDR3 is 16 residues long. CDR3 region: CASRFLAGGYTGELFF. Here the CDR3 DNA reads TGTGCCAGCAGATTCCTAGCGGGGGGATACACCGGGGAGCTGTTTTTT. Full variable domain (rest looked up from reference TRBV5-4 and TRBJ2-2): ETGVTQSPTHLIKTRGQQVTLRCSSQSGHNTVSWYQQALGQGPQFIFQYYREEENGRGNFPPRFSGLQFPNYSSELNVNALELDDSALYLCASRFLAGGYTGELFFGEGSRLTVL.

In DNA form, the CDR3 reads TGCGCCAGCAGTACAGGGCTGGCCACTGAAGCTTTCTTT. It translates to CASSTGLATEAFF. The chain links TRBV10-1 to TRBJ1-1; weak D call: TRBD1 (6 bases). Trimming took off 5 bases at V and 4 bases at J, with 11 bases between the two ends. This CDR3 contains 13 residues. Germline lookup yields CDR1 WNHNN and CDR2 SYGVQD (reference sequence).

This clone showed up just once. V and J are TRBV6-1 and TRBJ2-7; 13 nucleotides align to TRBD2. The CDR3 consists of 15 residues. The V gene's germline CDR1 is MNHNS and CDR2 SASEGT. With 8 bases clipped from V and 0 bases from J, the junction kept 4 bases outside the gene matches. The CDR3 is CASRTSGGSSYEQYF. The CDR3 region has the DNA TGTGCCAGCCGGACTAGCGGGGGATCCTCCTACGAGCAGTACTTC.

The chain employs TRBV18 and TRBJ2-2, with TRBD2 matching over 7 bases. The V and J ends lost 2 bases and 3 bases, in that order; junction bases with no gene match: 6. The CDR3 extends over 16 amino acids. Per germline, CDR1 KGHSH and CDR2 LQKENI. This chain's CDR3 is CASSPDVRGDTGELFF. CDR3 nucleotide sequence: TGTGCCAGCTCACCAGACGTCCGGGGGGACACCGGGGAGCTGTTTTTT.

The chain combines TRBV6-1 with TRBJ2-4, with 10 bases that match TRBD2. The V and J ends lost 4 bases and 4 bases, in that order; junction bases with no gene match: 7. This CDR3 region has 16 residues. Germline CDR1 MNHNS, CDR2 SASEGT. The CDR3 DNA is TGTGCCAGCAGTGCGGCCAAACTAGCGGGGAAAAACATTCAGTACTTC. This codes for CASSAAKLAGKNIQYF.

This rearrangement joins TRBV6-1 to TRBJ1-4, with D tentatively TRBD1 (5 bases). The CDR3 is 18 residues long. Per germline, CDR1 MNHNS and CDR2 SASEGT. V was pared by 4 bases and J by 4 bases, with 22 bases between. The DNA of the CDR3 is TGTGCCAGCAGTGGCCGCGGTAGGGGCTTGATCGGTAATGAAAAACTGTTTTTT. Its protein is CASSGRGRGLIGNEKLFF.

This sequence joins TRBV28 and TRBJ2-2, with TRBD1 matching over 8 bases. CDR3 length: 18 amino acids. CDR1 and CDR2 from the germline V gene are MDHEN and SYDVKM. V was clipped by 6 bases and J by 0 bases; unmatched bases: 12. For the CDR3, the DNA is TGTGCCAGCAGCCCCTGGACAGGGAAGGGCGCGAACACCGGGGAGCTGTTTTTT. This translates into CASSPWTGKGANTGELFF.

The chain links TRBV19 to TRBJ2-2; 8 nucleotides match TRBD2. After removal of 0 bases from V and 1 base from J, the junction contained 4 bases not matched to a gene. The CDR3 runs 17 residues. Germline V gives CDR1 LNHDA, CDR2 SQIVND (reference sequence). In nucleotides, the CDR3 is TGTGCCAGTAGTATAGAGTGGGCGGGGGGGAACACCGGGGAGCTGTTTTTT. Protein sequence: CASSIEWAGGNTGELFF.

The chain couples TRBV5-1 to TRBJ1-1; D is ambiguous. The CDR3 extends over 17 amino acids. Trimming took off 3 bases at V and 3 bases at J, with 21 bases between the two ends. Germline-derived CDR1 and CDR2 are SGHRS and YFSETQ. CDR3 DNA: TGCGCCAGCAGCTCCTTTGCCGGGGAGATTGTTGACACTGAAGCTTTCTTT. This encodes CASSSFAGEIVDTEAFF.

The J gene is TRBJ2-2, the V gene TRBV5-1; 7 bases agree with TRBD2. CDR1 is SGHRS and CDR2 is YFSETQ in the germline V gene. This CDR3 is built from 15 residues. Trimming took 2 bases from V and 6 from J; bases not matched to a gene: 7. CDR3: CASSLQTTSSGELFF. CDR3 bases: TGCGCCAGCAGCTTACAAACGACTAGCTCCGGGGAGCTGTTTTTT.

The genes are TRBV9 and TRBJ2-2; TRBD1 matches 7 bases. Germline CDR1 SGDLS, CDR2 YYNGEE. The trim removed 3 bases at V and 6 bases at J, leaving 2 bases unmatched. The CDR3 has 13 residues. The CDR3 DNA reads TGTGCCAGCAGCGGTACAGGGGCCGGGGAGCTGTTTTTT. It encodes CASSGTGAGELFF.

The rearrangement links TRBV15 to TRBJ1-2; 8 bases line up with TRBD1. The CDR3 totals 15 residues. The trim removed 4 bases at V and 7 bases at J, leaving 11 bases unmatched. Per the germline V gene, CDR1 is LNHNV and CDR2 is YYDKDF (reference sequence). The CDR3 coding sequence is TGTGCCACCAGCACAAGTCATGGACAGGGCTCTGGCTACACCTTC. This codes for CATSTSHGQGSGYTF.

The chain combines TRBV14 with TRBJ1-6; 9 nucleotides align to TRBD1. The germline V gene has CDR1 SGHDN and CDR2 FVKESK. This CDR3 has 16 amino acids. V shed 4 bases, J shed 4 bases, and the junction held 5 bases outside the gene matches. Here the CDR3 reads CASSPMTGGYNSPLHF. Here the CDR3 DNA reads TGTGCCAGCAGCCCCATGACAGGGGGTTATAATTCACCCCTCCACTTT.

This sequence joins TRBV5-1 and TRBJ2-1, with D perhaps TRBD2 (6 bases). This CDR3 is 15 amino acids long. The V end was cut by 4 bases, the J end by 0 bases, with 11 bases between. Germline assignment: CDR1 SGHRS and CDR2 YFSETQ. CDR3 in amino acids: CASSRDFSSYNEQFF. CDR3 bases: TGCGCCAGCAGCCGGGACTTCAGCTCCTACAATGAGCAGTTCTTC.

This sequence joins TRBV7-6 and TRBJ2-2; 7 positions match TRBD2. The V segment lost 5 bases and the J segment 5 bases; nucleotides outside the gene matches: 8. The CDR3 contains 15 residues. Germline-derived CDR1 and CDR2 are SGHVS and FNYEAQ. The CDR3 DNA is TGTGCCAGCAGCCGCGGGGGAGTGCGTACCGGGGAGCTGTTTTTT. Encoded protein: CASSRGGVRTGELFF.

CDR3 bases: TGTGCCAGCAGCGTAACCATGGGGGGACCCCCCTACGAGCAGTACTTC. Translation gives CASSVTMGGPPYEQYF. The gene calls are TRBV9 and TRBJ2-7, with TRBD2 as a possible D gene (6 bases). V was trimmed by 1 base and J by 2 bases, leaving 16 bases between them. The CDR3 runs 16 residues. Germline CDR1 SGDLS, CDR2 YYNGEE.

The chain carries TRBV27 and TRBJ1-2, with 8 positions matching TRBD1. Trimming at V came to 5 bases and at J to 4 bases, leaving 9 bases not matched to a gene. Germline values: CDR1 MNHEY, CDR2 SMNVEV (reference sequence). The length of the CDR3 is 15 residues. The CDR3 DNA follows: TGTGCCAGCAGTCCAAGACAGGGGCTCGGCTATGGCTACACCTTC. Encoded protein: CASSPRQGLGYGYTF.

The V call is TRBV5-5, the J call TRBJ1-1, with D perhaps matching TRBD1 (5 bases). CDR3 length equals 14 residues. Trimming removed 1 base at V and 5 bases at J, with 12 bases between. Germline CDR1 SGHKS, CDR2 YYEKEE (reference sequence). The CDR3 nucleotides read TGTGCCAGCAGCTTGTGGGGCTCAGGGACTGAAGCTTTCTTT. It encodes CASSLWGSGTEAFF.

This clone was seen once. The chain recombines TRBV19 with TRBJ1-5, with 7 bases aligning to TRBD1. The CDR3 is 15 amino acids. With 4 bases clipped from V and 1 base from J, the junction kept 4 bases outside the gene matches. Germline V CDR1 and CDR2: LNHDA, SQIVND (reference sequence). CDR3 protein: CASSRQGTSNQPQHF. The CDR3 nucleotides read TGTGCCAGTAGTAGACAGGGAACGAGCAATCAGCCCCAGCATTTT.

The chain links TRBV19 to TRBJ2-2; 10 nucleotides agree with TRBD1. CDR1 is LNHDA and CDR2 is SQIVND in the germline V gene (reference sequence). The CDR3 is 14 residues long. The V segment lost 10 bases and the J segment 3 bases; nucleotides outside the gene matches: 5. The CDR3 loop reads CATQDRGDTGELFF. The CDR3 nucleotides are TGTGCCACCCAGGACAGGGGGGACACCGGGGAGCTGTTTTTT.

In this sample, this clone turned up once. The V call is TRBV4-1, the J call TRBJ2-2, with 7 bases fitting TRBD2. J lost 5 bases, V lost 4 bases, and 13 bases had no gene match. CDR3 length: 17 amino acids. CDR1 MGHRA and CDR2 YSYEKL come from the germline V gene. The CDR3 DNA is TGCGCCAGCAGCCCCGAGGCAAGTCTCGGGGGGACCGGGGAGCTGTTTTTT. Residues: CASSPEASLGGTGELFF.

The chain combines TRBV7-9 with TRBJ1-1, with D tentatively TRBD1 (6 bases). CDR1 SEHNR and CDR2 FQNEAQ come from the germline V gene (reference sequence). The CDR3 covers 15 residues. Trimming stripped 1 base from V and 5 bases from J, with 14 bases between. The CDR3 reads CASSLVQGFITEAFF. The CDR3 DNA reads as TGTGCCAGCAGCTTAGTTCAGGGGTTCATTACTGAAGCTTTCTTT.

V usage is TRBV6-1 and J usage is TRBJ1-3; 7 nucleotides line up with TRBD1. Germline V gene lookup returns CDR1 MNHNS and CDR2 SASEGT. Trimming removed 7 bases from V and 4 bases from J; junction bases left unmatched: 4. The CDR3 is made up of 13 amino acids. CDR3: CASNNRGGNTIYF. The CDR3 region has the DNA TGTGCCAGCAACAACAGGGGAGGAAACACCATATATTTT.